This T cell receptor (beta chain) was sequenced during a study of T cell responses to AZD1222 COVID-19 vaccine (dated by TCRdb to the early 2020s). The study in broad terms: AZD1222 recipients with second doses at about 4 weeks or about 12 weeks were pooled, because spike-specific TCR depth and breadth did not differ between schedules. A total of 230 to 250 trial participants underwent TCR sequencing, of whom nearly 210 received two doses of AZD1222 and about 25 received two doses of the MenACWY control vaccine. Enrollment into the trials was organized by age into subgroups of 18-55, 56-69 and 70-plus years, and those subgroups contained about 160, 30 and 59 TCR-sequenced participants, respectively. Study-wide conclusions, independent of this receptor: The 56-69-year group was small, and its depth increase did not reach significance, likely because of low power. The vaccine-associated CD4 TCRs covered the entire spike protein, and the dominant responses fell in regions 160-218 and 743-854. Nearly half of unique spike-specific TCRs reportedly recognized epitopes outside regions mutated in the B.1.351 and B.1.1.7 variants. Most participants were white British and females outnumbered males, and the authors suggested that clonal diversity may have been underestimated. Because no day 14 peak-response samples were available, repertoires were characterized only after the peak T cell response. Conclusions about previously exposed vaccinees were limited because only a handful of AZD1222 recipients were SARS-CoV-2 seropositive at baseline. A significant rise in spike-specific TCR breadth and depth was observed after two AZD1222 doses relative to day 0 and relative to MenACWY recipients.

The CDR3 regions of human TCRbeta chains were subjected to immunosequencing. The original pipeline was this. Repertoire TCRs were checked for matches against a reference library of SARS-CoV-2-specific TCRs that had been generated using the MIRA antigen-specificity platform. Breadth was defined as the fraction of unique TCRs that were SARS-CoV-2-associated. Depth was defined as the fraction of total T cells that were SARS-CoV-2-associated. Using the MIRA data, each spike-specific TCR was assigned both to the spike region to which the TCR was reactive and to a CD4 or CD8 class. Log10-transformed breadth and depth values were compared by one-way ANOVA with Sidak's multiple comparisons tests. TCRdb mirrors the immuneACCESS table, restricted to in-frame sequences. Some clones are absent from its copies; in checked studies, under half trace to an unresolved V gene, and the reason for the others is unknown. Clone size and the V and J calls come from that table; the DNA yielded D and trimming. This sample comprises 99,000 or so clones, roughly 90% of them detected only once. Of the sample, roughly 2.5% falls within the top ten clones.

In the paper's terms, the time point label means: baseline before first vaccination. Samples from vaccinated people were obtained from the UK trials COV001 and COV002, which included a single-blind randomized controlled phase 2/3 trial of AZD1222 (ChAdOx1 nCoV-19) in healthy adults. For TCRbeta chain sequencing, PBMC samples were collected from trial participants at day 0 and at day 28 after the second dose. This clone was observed once. This receptor's antigen is unknown. Nothing much larger sits one base from this clone, and base qualities are not available. CDR1 SEHNR and CDR2 FQNEAQ are derived from the germline V gene (reference sequence). V sheds 5 bases and J sheds 8 bases, leaving 18 bases between their ends. The CDR3 runs 14 amino acids, cysteine and phenylalanine included. The retained sequence is limited to the CDR3, 42 bases, with the frame set at the first base.

The sequence joins TRBV7-9 to TRBJ1-2, with no D gene named confidently. The clonotype was recovered from an adult in good health. The sequenced sample was peripheral blood, obtained on day 0 of AZD1222 vaccination. The CDR3 reads as follows: CASSNDGGVEGYTF. The DNA reads TGTGCCAGCAGCAACGACGGCGGGGTAGAGGGCTACACCTTC.